The clone carrying this T cell receptor (beta chain) came up a few times. As yet, its antigen is unknown. The data are from a study of T cells after yellow fever vaccination. Study-level results: Post-booster samples contained most primary-vaccination clones (approximately 96% CD4, around 90% CD8). Although most clonotypes did not, a small share appeared in both CD4 and CD8 compartments. The presence of abundant clonotypes contaminating from the bulk population was possible in FACS-sorted repertoires.

Via MiXCR, TCRdb re-called the 5' RACE reads, giving one row per CDR3 protein. Here the sample spans 150,000 to 200,000 distinct CDR3 sequences, around 9.7% being singletons. The germline CDR1 and CDR2 sequences are SGHDT and YYEEEE. There are 14 residues in the CDR3. V shed 4 bases and J 3 bases; nucleotides not matched to a gene: 6. V gene TRBV5-6 combines with J gene TRBJ2-7; 8 bases match TRBD1. This sample comprised CD8+ T cells sorted from PBMCs, obtained 45 days after the yellow fever booster vaccination. The sequence was obtained from a man aged 18 to 35 who received the YFV17D yellow fever vaccine. CDR3 nucleotides: TGTGCCAGCAGCGAAGACAGGGGACTCTACGAGCAGTACTTC. Its protein product is CASSEDRGLYEQYF.